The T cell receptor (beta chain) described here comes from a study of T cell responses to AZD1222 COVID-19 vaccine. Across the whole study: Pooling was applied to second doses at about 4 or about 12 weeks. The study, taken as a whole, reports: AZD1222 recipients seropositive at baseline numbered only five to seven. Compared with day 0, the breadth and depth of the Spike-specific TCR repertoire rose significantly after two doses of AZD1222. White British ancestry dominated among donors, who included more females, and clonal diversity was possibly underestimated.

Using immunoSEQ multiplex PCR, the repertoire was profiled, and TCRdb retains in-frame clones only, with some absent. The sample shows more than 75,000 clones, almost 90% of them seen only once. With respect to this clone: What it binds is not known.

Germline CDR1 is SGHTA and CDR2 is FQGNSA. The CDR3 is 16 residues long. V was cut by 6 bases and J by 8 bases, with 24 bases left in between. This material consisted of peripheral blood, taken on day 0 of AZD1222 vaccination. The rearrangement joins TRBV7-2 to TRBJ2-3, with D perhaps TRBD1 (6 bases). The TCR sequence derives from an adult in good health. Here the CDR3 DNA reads TGTGCCAGCAGGAGGGGTCAGGACAGTTTGAAGAGTACGCAGTATTTT. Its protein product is CASRRGQDSLKSTQYF.